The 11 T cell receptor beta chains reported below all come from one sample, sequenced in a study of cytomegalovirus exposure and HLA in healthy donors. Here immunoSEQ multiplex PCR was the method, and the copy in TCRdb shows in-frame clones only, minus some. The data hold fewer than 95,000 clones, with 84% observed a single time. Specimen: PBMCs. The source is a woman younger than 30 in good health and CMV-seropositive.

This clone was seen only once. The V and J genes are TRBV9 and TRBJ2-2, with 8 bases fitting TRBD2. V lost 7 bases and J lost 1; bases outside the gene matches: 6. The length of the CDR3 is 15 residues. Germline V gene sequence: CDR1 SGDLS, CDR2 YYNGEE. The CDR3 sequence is CASSSGLENTGELFF. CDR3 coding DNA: TGTGCCAGCTCATCGGGACTAGAGAACACCGGGGAGCTGTTTTTT.

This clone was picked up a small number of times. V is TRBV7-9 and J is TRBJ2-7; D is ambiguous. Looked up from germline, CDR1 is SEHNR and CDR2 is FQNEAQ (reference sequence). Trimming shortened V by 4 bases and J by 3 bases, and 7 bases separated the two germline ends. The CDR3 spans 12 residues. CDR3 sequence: CASSYDNYEQYF. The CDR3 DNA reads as TGTGCCAGCAGCTATGACAACTACGAGCAGTACTTC.

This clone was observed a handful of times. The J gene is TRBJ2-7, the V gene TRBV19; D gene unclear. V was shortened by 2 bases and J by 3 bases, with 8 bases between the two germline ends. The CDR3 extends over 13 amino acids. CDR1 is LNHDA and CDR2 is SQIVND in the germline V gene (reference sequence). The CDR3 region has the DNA TGTGCCAGTAGTATAAGACACGGCTACGAGCAGTACTTC. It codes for CASSIRHGYEQYF.

CDR3 bases: TGTGCCAGCAGTGACCAGGGCGCGGATACGCAGTATTTT. Translated: CASSDQGADTQYF. The V call is TRBV2, the J call TRBJ2-3; D possibly corresponds to TRBD1 (5 bases). The germline gives CDR1 SNHLY, CDR2 FYNNEI. The V end was cut by 3 bases, the J end by 6 bases, with 10 bases between. The CDR3 is made up of 13 amino acids.

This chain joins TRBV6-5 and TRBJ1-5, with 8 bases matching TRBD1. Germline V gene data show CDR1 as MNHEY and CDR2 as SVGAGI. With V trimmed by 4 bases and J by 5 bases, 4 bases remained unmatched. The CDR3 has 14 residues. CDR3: CASSSGQDYQPQHF. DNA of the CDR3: TGTGCCAGCAGTTCGGGACAGGATTATCAGCCCCAGCATTTT.

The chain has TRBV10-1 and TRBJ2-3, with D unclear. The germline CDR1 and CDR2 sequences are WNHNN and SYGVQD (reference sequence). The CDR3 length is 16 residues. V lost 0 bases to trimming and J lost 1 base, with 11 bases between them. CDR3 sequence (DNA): TGCGCCAGCAGTGAGTCCGATCTCTATCGCACAGATACGCAGTATTTT. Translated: CASSESDLYRTDTQYF.

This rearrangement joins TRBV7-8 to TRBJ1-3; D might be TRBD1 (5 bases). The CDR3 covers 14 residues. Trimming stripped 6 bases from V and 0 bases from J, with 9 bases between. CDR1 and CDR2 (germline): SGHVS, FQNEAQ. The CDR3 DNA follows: TGTGCCAGCAGGAAGGGGTCCTCTGGAAACACCATATATTTT. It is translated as CASRKGSSGNTIYF.

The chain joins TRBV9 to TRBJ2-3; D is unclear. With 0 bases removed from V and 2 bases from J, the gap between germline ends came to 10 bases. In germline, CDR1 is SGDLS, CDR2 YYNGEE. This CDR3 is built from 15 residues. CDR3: CASSVASGFTDTQYF. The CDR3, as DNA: TGTGCCAGCAGCGTAGCTTCCGGGTTCACAGATACGCAGTATTTT.

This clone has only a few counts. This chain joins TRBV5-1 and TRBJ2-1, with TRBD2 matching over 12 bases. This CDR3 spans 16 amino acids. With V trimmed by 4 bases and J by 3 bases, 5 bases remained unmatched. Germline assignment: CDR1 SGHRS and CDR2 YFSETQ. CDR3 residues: CASSILAGGVYNEQFF. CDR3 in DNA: TGCGCCAGCAGCATTCTAGCGGGGGGGGTCTACAATGAGCAGTTCTTC.

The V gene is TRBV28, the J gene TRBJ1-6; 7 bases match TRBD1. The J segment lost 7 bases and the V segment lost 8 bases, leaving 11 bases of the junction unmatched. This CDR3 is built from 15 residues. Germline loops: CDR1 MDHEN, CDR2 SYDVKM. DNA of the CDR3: TGTGCCAGCGGGGACAGTCACCAGCCCAATTCACCCCTCCACTTT. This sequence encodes CASGDSHQPNSPLHF.

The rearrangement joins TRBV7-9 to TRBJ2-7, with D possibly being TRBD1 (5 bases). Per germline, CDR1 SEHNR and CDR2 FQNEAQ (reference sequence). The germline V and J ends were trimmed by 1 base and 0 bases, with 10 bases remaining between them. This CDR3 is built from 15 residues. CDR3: CASSLDPQGSYEQYF. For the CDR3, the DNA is TGTGCCAGCAGCTTAGACCCCCAGGGCTCCTACGAGCAGTACTTC.